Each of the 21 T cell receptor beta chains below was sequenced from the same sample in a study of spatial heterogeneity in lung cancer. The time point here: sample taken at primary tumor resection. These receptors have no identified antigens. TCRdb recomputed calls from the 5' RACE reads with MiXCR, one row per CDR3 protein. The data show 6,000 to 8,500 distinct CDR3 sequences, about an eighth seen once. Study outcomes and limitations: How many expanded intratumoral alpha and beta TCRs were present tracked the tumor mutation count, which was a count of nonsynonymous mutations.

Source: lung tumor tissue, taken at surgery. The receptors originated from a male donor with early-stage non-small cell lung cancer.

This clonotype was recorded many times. CDR3 bases: TGTGCCTCCCAGGGGGGAAGACACGGCAATGAGCAGTTCTTC. Protein: CASQGGRHGNEQFF. The rearrangement links TRBV3-1 to TRBJ2-1; D is possibly TRBD1 (7 bases). CDR3 length: 14 amino acids. V was shortened by 11 bases and J by 6 bases, with 20 bases between the two germline ends. CDR1 LGHDT and CDR2 YNNKEL come from the germline V gene (reference sequence).

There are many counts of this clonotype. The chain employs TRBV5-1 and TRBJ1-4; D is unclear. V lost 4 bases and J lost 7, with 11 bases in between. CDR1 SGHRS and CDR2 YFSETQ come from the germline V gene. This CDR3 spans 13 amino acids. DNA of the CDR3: TGCGCCAGCAGCACCTGGGATCGTGAAAAACTGTTTTTT. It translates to CASSTWDREKLFF.

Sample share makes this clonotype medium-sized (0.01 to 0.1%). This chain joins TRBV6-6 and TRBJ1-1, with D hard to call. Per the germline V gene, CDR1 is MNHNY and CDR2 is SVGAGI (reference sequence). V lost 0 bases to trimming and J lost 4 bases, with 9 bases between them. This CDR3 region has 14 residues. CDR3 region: CASSYSDSGTEAFF. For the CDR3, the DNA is TGTGCCAGCAGTTACTCAGACTCGGGCACTGAAGCTTTCTTT.

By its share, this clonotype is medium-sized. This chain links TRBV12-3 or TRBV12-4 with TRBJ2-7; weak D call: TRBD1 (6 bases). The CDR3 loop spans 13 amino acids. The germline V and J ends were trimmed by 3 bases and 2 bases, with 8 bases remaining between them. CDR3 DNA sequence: TGTGCCAGCAGTTTCAGGGGCCCCTACGAGCAGTACTTC. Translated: CASSFRGPYEQYF.

The CDR3 protein is CASSQDFLAGSNNEQFF. DNA of the CDR3: TGCGCCAGCAGCCAGGATTTTCTAGCGGGGAGTAACAATGAGCAGTTCTTC. The J gene is TRBJ2-1, the V gene TRBV4-3; TRBD2 matches at 9 bases. The CDR3 runs 17 residues. In germline, CDR1 is LGHNA, CDR2 YSLEER. The V gene end was trimmed by 3 bases and the J gene end by 5 bases; junction bases not matched to a gene: 11.

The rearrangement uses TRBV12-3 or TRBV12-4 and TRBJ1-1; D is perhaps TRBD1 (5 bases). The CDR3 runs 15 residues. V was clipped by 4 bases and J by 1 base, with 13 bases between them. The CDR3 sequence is CASSSPGRPNTEAFF. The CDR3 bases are TGTGCCAGCAGTTCCCCGGGGCGGCCGAACACTGAAGCTTTCTTT.

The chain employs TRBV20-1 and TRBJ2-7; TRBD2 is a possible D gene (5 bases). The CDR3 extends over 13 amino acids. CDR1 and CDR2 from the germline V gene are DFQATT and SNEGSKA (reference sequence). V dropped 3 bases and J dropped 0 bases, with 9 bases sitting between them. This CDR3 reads CSASDGNSYEQYF. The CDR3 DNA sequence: TGCAGTGCTAGTGACGGGAACTCCTACGAGCAGTACTTC.

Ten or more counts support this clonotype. As DNA, the CDR3 is TGCAGTGCCCAAATAGGAAACACCATATATTTT. Its translation is CSAQIGNTIYF. This chain links TRBV20-1 with TRBJ1-3; D gene ambiguous. Trimming removed 6 bases from V and 4 bases from J, with 7 bases in between. Germline CDR1 DFQATT, CDR2 SNEGSKA (reference sequence). The CDR3 spans 11 residues.

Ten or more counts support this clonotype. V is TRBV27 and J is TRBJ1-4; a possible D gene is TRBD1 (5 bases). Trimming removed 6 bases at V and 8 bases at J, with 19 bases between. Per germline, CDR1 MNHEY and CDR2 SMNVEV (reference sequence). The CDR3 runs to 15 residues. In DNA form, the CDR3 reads TGTGCCAGCAGGACCCTACAAGGGACGGGGGAAAAACTGTTTTTT. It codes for CASRTLQGTGEKLFF.

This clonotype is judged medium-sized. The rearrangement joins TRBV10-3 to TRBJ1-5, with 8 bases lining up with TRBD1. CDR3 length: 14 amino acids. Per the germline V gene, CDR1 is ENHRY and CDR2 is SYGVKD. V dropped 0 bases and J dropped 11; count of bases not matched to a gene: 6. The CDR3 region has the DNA TGTGCCATCAGTGAGTCGCAGGGGGCAAGAGCCCAGCATTTT. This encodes CAISESQGARAQHF.

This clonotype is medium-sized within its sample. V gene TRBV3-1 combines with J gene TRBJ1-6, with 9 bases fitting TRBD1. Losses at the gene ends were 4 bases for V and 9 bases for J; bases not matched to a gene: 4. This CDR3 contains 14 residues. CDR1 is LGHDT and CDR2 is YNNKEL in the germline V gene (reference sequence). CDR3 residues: CASSRGQGRSPLHF. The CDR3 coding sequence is TGTGCCAGCAGCCGGGGACAGGGTCGTTCACCCCTCCACTTT.

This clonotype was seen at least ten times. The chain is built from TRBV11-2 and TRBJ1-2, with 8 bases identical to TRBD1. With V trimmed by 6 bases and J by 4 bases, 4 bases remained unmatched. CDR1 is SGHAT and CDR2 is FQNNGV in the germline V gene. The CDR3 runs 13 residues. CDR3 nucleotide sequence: TGTGCCAGCAGTTTTGACAGGGGCTATGGCTACACCTTC. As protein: CASSFDRGYGYTF.

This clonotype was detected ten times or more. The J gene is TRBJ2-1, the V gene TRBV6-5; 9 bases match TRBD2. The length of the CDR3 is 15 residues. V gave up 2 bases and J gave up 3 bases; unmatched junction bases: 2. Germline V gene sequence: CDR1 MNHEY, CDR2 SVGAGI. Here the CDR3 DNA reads TGTGCCAGCAGTTACGGACTAGCGCTCTACAATGAGCAGTTCTTC. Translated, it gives CASSYGLALYNEQFF.

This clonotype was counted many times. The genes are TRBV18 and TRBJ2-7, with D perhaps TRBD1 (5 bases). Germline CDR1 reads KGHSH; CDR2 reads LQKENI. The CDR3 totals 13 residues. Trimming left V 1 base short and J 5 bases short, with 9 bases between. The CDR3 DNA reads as TGTGCCAGCTCACCACGACAGATCCACGAGCAGTACTTC. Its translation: CASSPRQIHEQYF.

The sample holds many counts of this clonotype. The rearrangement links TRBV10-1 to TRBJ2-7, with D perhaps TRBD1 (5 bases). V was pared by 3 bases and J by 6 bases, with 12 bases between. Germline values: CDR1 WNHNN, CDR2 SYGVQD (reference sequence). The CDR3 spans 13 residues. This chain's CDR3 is CASSEYATAEQYF. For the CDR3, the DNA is TGCGCCAGCAGTGAATATGCGACAGCCGAGCAGTACTTC.

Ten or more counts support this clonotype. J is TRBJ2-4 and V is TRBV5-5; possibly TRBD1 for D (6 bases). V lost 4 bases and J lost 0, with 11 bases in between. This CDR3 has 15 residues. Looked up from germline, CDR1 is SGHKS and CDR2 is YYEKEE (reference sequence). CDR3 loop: CASSGGHLAKNIQYF. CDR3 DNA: TGTGCCAGCAGCGGGGGACATTTAGCCAAAAACATTCAGTACTTC.

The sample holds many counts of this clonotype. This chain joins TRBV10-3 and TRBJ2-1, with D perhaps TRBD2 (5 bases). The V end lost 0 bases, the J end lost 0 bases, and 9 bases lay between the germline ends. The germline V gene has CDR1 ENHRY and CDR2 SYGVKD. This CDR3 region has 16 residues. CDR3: CAISESRGSSYNEQFF. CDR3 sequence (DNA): TGTGCCATCAGTGAGTCTCGGGGTAGCTCCTACAATGAGCAGTTCTTC.

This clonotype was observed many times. For the CDR3, the DNA is TGTGCCAGCAGTCTCAGGGTTGGAACCACAGATACGCAGTATTTT. Translation: CASSLRVGTTDTQYF. The chain has TRBV27 and TRBJ2-3; maybe TRBD1 (5 bases). The germline CDR1 and CDR2 sequences are MNHEY and SMNVEV (reference sequence). This CDR3 is built from 15 residues. The V end lost 5 bases, the J end lost 2 bases, and 14 bases lay between the germline ends.

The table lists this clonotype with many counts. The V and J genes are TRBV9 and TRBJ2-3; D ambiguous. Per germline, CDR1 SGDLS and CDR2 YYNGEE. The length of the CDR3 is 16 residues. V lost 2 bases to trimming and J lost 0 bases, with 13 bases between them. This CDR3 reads CASSVNRRDSTDTQYF. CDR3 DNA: TGTGCCAGCAGCGTCAACCGGAGAGATAGCACAGATACGCAGTATTTT. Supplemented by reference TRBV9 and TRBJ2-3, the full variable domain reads DSGVTQTPKHLITATGQRVTLRCSPRSGDLSVYWYQQSLDQGLQFLIQYYNGEERAKGNILERFSAQQFPDLHSELNLSSLELGDSALYFCASSVNRRDSTDTQYFGPGTRLTVL.

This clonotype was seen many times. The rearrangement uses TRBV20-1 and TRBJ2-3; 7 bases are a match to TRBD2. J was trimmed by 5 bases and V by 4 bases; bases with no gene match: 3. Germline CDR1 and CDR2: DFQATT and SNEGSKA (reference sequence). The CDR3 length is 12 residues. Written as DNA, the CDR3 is TGCAGTGCTACAGGGAGGGAAGATACGCAGTATTTT. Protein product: CSATGREDTQYF.

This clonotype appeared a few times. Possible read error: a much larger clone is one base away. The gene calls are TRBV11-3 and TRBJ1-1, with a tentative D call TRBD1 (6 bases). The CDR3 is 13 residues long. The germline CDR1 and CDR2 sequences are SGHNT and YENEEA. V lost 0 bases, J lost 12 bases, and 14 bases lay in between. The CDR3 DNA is TGTGCCAGCAGCTTAGATTTTGCAGGGGCGACTTTCTTT. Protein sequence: CASSLDFAGATFF.